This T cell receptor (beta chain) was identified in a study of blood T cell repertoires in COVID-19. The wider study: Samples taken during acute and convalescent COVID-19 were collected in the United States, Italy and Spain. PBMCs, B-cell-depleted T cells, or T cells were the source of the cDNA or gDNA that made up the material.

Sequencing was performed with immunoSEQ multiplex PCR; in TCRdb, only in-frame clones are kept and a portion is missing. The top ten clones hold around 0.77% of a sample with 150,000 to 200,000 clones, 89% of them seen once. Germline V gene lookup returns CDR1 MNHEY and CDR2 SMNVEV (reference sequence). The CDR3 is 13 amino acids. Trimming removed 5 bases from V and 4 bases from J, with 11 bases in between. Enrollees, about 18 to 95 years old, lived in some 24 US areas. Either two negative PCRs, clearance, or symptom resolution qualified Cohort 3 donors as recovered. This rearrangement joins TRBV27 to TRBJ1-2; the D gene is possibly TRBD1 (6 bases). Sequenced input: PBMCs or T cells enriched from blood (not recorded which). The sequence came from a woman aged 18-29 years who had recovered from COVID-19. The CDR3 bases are TGTGCCAGCAGTCTTCAGGGGCCCTATGGCTACACCTTC. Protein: CASSLQGPYGYTF.